This is a list of T cell receptor beta chains from one sample in a study of response to subunit inactivated influenza vaccine. TCRdb fed the RT-PCR reads into MiXCR, producing one record per CDR3 protein. This sample carries 500,000 to 600,000 distinct CDR3 sequences, approximately 7.6% of them seen once, and the ten largest clones take over 10%. The sequences come from PBMCs from blood, collected less than 30 months after vaccination. The origin of the receptors is a man aged 45 to 75 who received an inactivated influenza vaccine. CDR3s include the opening cysteine and the closing phenylalanine or tryptophan. Fields, in order: CDR3 DNA, CDR3 protein, J gene, D gene, V gene, clone size. D genes are given only for firm matches. Only some rows state a clone size, as once, few, many or a class for expanded clones.

CDR3 DNA: TGTGCCAGCAGTTACAGTGCAGGGAGGAACACTGAAGCTTTCTTT
CDR3 protein: CASSYSAGRNTEAFF
J gene: TRBJ1-1
D gene: NA
V gene: TRBV6-5
clone size: many

CDR3 DNA: TGTGCCATCAGTGCTCACCAAGCGTATCAGCCCCAGCATTTT
CDR3 protein: CAISAHQAYQPQHF
J gene: TRBJ1-5
D gene: NA
V gene: TRBV10-3
clone size: many

CDR3 DNA: TGCAGCGTTTCCGGACTAGCGGGGTCACACACAGATACGCAGTATTTT
CDR3 protein: CSVSGLAGSHTDTQYF
J gene: TRBJ2-3
D gene: TRBD2
V gene: TRBV29-1
clone size: many

CDR3 DNA: TGCGCCAGCAGGTTGGCCAGGGGGAACACTGAAGCTTTCTTT
CDR3 protein: CASRLARGNTEAFF
J gene: TRBJ1-1
D gene: NA
V gene: TRBV5-1
clone size: many

CDR3 DNA: TGCGCCAGCAGCTTGGCGCCGCCGAACACCGGGGAGCTGTTTTTT
CDR3 protein: CASSLAPPNTGELFF
J gene: TRBJ2-2
D gene: NA
V gene: TRBV5-1
clone size: many

CDR3 DNA: TGTGCCAGCAGTAGCATCGGGACCTATAATTCACCCCTCCACTTT
CDR3 protein: CASSSIGTYNSPLHF
J gene: TRBJ1-6
D gene: NA
V gene: TRBV27
clone size: NA

CDR3 DNA: TGCAGTGCCCCCGAACCCTCTATGAAGGAGACCCAGTACTTC
CDR3 protein: CSAPEPSMKETQYF
J gene: TRBJ2-5
D gene: NA
V gene: TRBV20-1
clone size: few

CDR3 DNA: TGCGCCAGCAGCACGCTAGCGGGAGGCCCAGATACGCAGTATTTT
CDR3 protein: CASSTLAGGPDTQYF
J gene: TRBJ2-3
D gene: TRBD2
V gene: TRBV5-1
clone size: NA

CDR3 DNA: TGCGCCAGCAGCCGGACTAGCGGGGCAGACTTTAATGAGCAGTTCTTC
CDR3 protein: CASSRTSGADFNEQFF
J gene: TRBJ2-1
D gene: TRBD2
V gene: TRBV4-1
clone size: many

CDR3 DNA: TGTGCCAGCAGTCGGACTAGTTCCGAGCAGTACTTC
CDR3 protein: CASSRTSSEQYF
J gene: TRBJ2-7
D gene: TRBD2
V gene: TRBV12-3/TRBV12-4
clone size: few

CDR3 DNA: TGCGCCAGCAGCCAAGCAGACACTGCTGGAAACACCATATATTTT
CDR3 protein: CASSQADTAGNTIYF
J gene: TRBJ1-3
D gene: NA
V gene: TRBV4-1
clone size: few

CDR3 DNA: TGTGCCAGCAGTTTATCGGGCAGGAGTACCTACGAGCAGTACTTC
CDR3 protein: CASSLSGRSTYEQYF
J gene: TRBJ2-7
D gene: NA
V gene: TRBV27
clone size: NA

CDR3 DNA: TGCGCCAGCAGCTGGAGGGGTAGCGGGGGAGAGACCCAGTACTTC
CDR3 protein: CASSWRGSGGETQYF
J gene: TRBJ2-5
D gene: TRBD2
V gene: TRBV5-1
clone size: NA

CDR3 DNA: TGCAGTGCGCGTCTGGGGTCAGATACGCAGTATTTT
CDR3 protein: CSARLGSDTQYF
J gene: TRBJ2-3
D gene: NA
V gene: TRBV20-1
clone size: NA

CDR3 DNA: TGCGCCAGCAGCCAAGATCGGGGGAACACCGGGGAGCTGTTTTTT
CDR3 protein: CASSQDRGNTGELFF
J gene: TRBJ2-2
D gene: NA
V gene: TRBV4-3
clone size: many

CDR3 DNA: TGTGCCAGCGGACAAGGGACAGGGGGCGACGAGCAGTACTTC
CDR3 protein: CASGQGTGGDEQYF
J gene: TRBJ2-7
D gene: TRBD1
V gene: TRBV27
clone size: few

CDR3 DNA: TGTGCCAGTAGTATTACTTACAGGGGCACAGATACGCAGTATTTT
CDR3 protein: CASSITYRGTDTQYF
J gene: TRBJ2-3
D gene: NA
V gene: TRBV19
clone size: NA

CDR3 DNA: TGCGCCAGCAACATACGGAGGGCGGGAGATACGCAGTATTTT
CDR3 protein: CASNIRRAGDTQYF
J gene: TRBJ2-3
D gene: NA
V gene: TRBV5-1
clone size: few

CDR3 DNA: TGTGCCAGCAGTCCCTTGCAGAGCACAGATACGCAGTATTTT
CDR3 protein: CASSPLQSTDTQYF
J gene: TRBJ2-3
D gene: NA
V gene: TRBV27
clone size: few

CDR3 DNA: TGTGCCAGCAGTTTAGCTAGCGGGGGATACGAGCAGTACTTC
CDR3 protein: CASSLASGGYEQYF
J gene: TRBJ2-7
D gene: TRBD2
V gene: TRBV12-3/TRBV12-4
clone size: many

CDR3 DNA: TGTGCCAGCAGCTTAATAACAGAGAATAGAGATTCACCCCTCCACTTT
CDR3 protein: CASSLITENRDSPLHF
J gene: TRBJ1-6
D gene: NA
V gene: TRBV11-2
clone size: NA

CDR3 DNA: TGTGCCAGCGGAACCATGTACCAAGAGACCCAGTACTTC
CDR3 protein: CASGTMYQETQYF
J gene: TRBJ2-5
D gene: NA
V gene: TRBV12-3/TRBV12-4
clone size: NA

CDR3 DNA: TGCAGTGCTAGTAGACGGGGGACAACCGGGGAGACCCAGTACTTC
CDR3 protein: CSASRRGTTGETQYF
J gene: TRBJ2-5
D gene: NA
V gene: TRBV20-1
clone size: many

CDR3 DNA: TGCAGCGCCATGACTAGCGGGAGGGCCGGAGATACGCAGTATTTT
CDR3 protein: CSAMTSGRAGDTQYF
J gene: TRBJ2-3
D gene: TRBD2
V gene: TRBV29-1
clone size: few

CDR3 DNA: TGTGCCACCAGCAGGGCTTTGGGGGTCGCTGGCTACACCTTC
CDR3 protein: CATSRALGVAGYTF
J gene: TRBJ1-2
D gene: NA
V gene: TRBV15
clone size: NA

CDR3 DNA: TGTGCCAGCAGTTCAGACAGGTCGCCTTCCTACGAGCAGTACTTC
CDR3 protein: CASSSDRSPSYEQYF
J gene: TRBJ2-7
D gene: NA
V gene: TRBV28
clone size: many

CDR3 DNA: TGTGCCAGCAGCCCAAACATGGGACAGGGGAGCTCCTACGAGCAGTACTTC
CDR3 protein: CASSPNMGQGSSYEQYF
J gene: TRBJ2-7
D gene: TRBD1
V gene: TRBV7-9
clone size: NA